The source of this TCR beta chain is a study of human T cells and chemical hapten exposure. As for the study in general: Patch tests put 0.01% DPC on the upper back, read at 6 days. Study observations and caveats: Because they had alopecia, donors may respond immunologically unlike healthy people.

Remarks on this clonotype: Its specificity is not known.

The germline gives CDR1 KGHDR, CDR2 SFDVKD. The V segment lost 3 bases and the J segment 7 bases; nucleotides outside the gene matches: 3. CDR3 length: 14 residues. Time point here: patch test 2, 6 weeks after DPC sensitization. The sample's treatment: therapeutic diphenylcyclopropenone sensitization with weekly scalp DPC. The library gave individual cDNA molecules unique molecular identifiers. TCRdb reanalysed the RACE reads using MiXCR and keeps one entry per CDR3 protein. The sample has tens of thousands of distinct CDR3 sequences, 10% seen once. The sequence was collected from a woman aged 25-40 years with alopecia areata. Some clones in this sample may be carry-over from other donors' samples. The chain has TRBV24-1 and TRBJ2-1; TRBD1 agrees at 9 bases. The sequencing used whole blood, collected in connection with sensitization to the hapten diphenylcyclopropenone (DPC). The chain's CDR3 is CATSDLGQGNEQFF. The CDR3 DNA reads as TGTGCCACCAGTGATCTGGGACAGGGTAATGAGCAGTTCTTC.